A selection of T cell receptor beta chains follows, all from one sample in a study of cytomegalovirus exposure and HLA in healthy donors. Assay: immunoSEQ multiplex PCR; the TCRdb copy retains only in-frame clones and omits some. The data show 160,000 or so clones, approximately 89% seen once. The sample consisted of PBMCs. All receptors derive from a man aged 18 to 30 in good health and CMV-seropositive. CDR3s include the opening cysteine and the closing phenylalanine or tryptophan. A D gene is named only where the DNA matches it firmly. Some rows have no size entry. The others give once, few or many, or a class for an expanded clone.

CDR3 DNA: TGTGCCAGCTCACCGGGACAGGAGAATTCACCCCTCCACTTT
CDR3 protein: CASSPGQENSPLHF
clone size: -
D gene: TRBD1
V gene: TRBV18
J gene: TRBJ1-6

CDR3 DNA: TGTGCCAGCAGCTTTGCGGGCCTTGGGGCCAACGTCCTGACTTTC
CDR3 protein: CASSFAGLGANVLTF
clone size: -
D gene: -
V gene: TRBV7-3
J gene: TRBJ2-6

CDR3 DNA: TGTGCCAGCAGTCCCTCGGCAGCGGCCAACACCGGGGAGCTGTTTTTT
CDR3 protein: CASSPSAAANTGELFF
clone size: -
D gene: -
V gene: TRBV27
J gene: TRBJ2-2

CDR3 DNA: TGTGCCAGCAGCCAATCACCAGGGCTGGATGAAAAACTGTTTTTT
CDR3 protein: CASSQSPGLDEKLFF
clone size: -
D gene: -
V gene: TRBV16
J gene: TRBJ1-4

CDR3 DNA: TGTGCCAGCAGCTTAGGGGCGGCTGCCTCTGCCGAGCAGTACTTC
CDR3 protein: CASSLGAAASAEQYF
clone size: -
D gene: -
V gene: TRBV5-5
J gene: TRBJ2-7

CDR3 DNA: TGTGCCAGCAGCCGACTAGAAGATGAGCAGTTCTTC
CDR3 protein: CASSRLEDEQFF
clone size: -
D gene: -
V gene: TRBV6-5
J gene: TRBJ2-1

CDR3 DNA: TGTGCCAGCAGCGTAGGACAGACAGATACGCAGTATTTT
CDR3 protein: CASSVGQTDTQYF
clone size: once
D gene: -
V gene: TRBV9
J gene: TRBJ2-3

CDR3 DNA: TGTGCCAGCAGCTCTACAGGGGGCTATAAGGGAGGCTACACCTTC
CDR3 protein: CASSSTGGYKGGYTF
clone size: -
D gene: TRBD1
V gene: TRBV7-3
J gene: TRBJ1-2

CDR3 DNA: TGTGCCAGCAGCGGAGGCCCCTTCCCTTGGCCTACAGATACGCAGTATTTT
CDR3 protein: CASSGGPFPWPTDTQYF
clone size: -
D gene: -
V gene: TRBV7-2
J gene: TRBJ2-3

CDR3 DNA: TGTGCCAGTAGTATAACGGGACTGGATGGCTACACCTTC
CDR3 protein: CASSITGLDGYTF
clone size: -
D gene: -
V gene: TRBV19
J gene: TRBJ1-2

CDR3 DNA: TGTGCCAGCAGCTTGCGCGCGAACGAAGCTTTCTTT
CDR3 protein: CASSLRANEAFF
clone size: once
D gene: -
V gene: TRBV5-8
J gene: TRBJ1-1